The clone carrying this TCR beta chain was observed a single time. The PCR contained 60 Vbeta and 13 Jbeta primers. The table came from immunoSEQ multiplex PCR; TCRdb's copy has only in-frame clones and leaves some out. This table has tens of thousands of clones, over 65% appearing once. This sample was included in a study of cytomegalovirus exposure and HLA in healthy donors. Study-wide context: Early released data had tens of millions of unique TCRs, all coming from HLA-typed donors.

In germline, CDR1 is SGHTA, CDR2 FQGNSA. The CDR3 covers 15 residues. V was cut by 0 bases and J by 2 bases, with 10 bases left in between. The receptor was derived from a man aged 40-49 years in good health and CMV-seronegative. This chain links TRBV7-2 with TRBJ2-5; D ambiguous. Source material: PBMCs. The CDR3, as DNA: TGTGCCAGCAGCTTAGCGATATCCGGGCAAGAGACCCAGTACTTC. It translates to CASSLAISGQETQYF.